This TCR beta chain is from a study of T cells in women clearing cervical HPV infection. Study in general: Cases: HPV16-related CIN3 or worse on histology, 2 invasive cancers. Case blood drawn at lesion detection; control blood after infection cleared. HLA type could not be excluded as a confounder.

Here immunoSEQ multiplex PCR was the method, and the copy in TCRdb shows in-frame clones only, minus some. This repertoire includes roughly 36,000 clones. About this clone: The antigen remains unidentified. Read coverage stops 3 residues before the CDR3 terminus; the germline J gene supplies the remainder.

Study-wide results and limits: Effector/memory and HPV-specific T cells were not isolated, and association timing is unknown.

The CDR3 has 15 amino acids. Germline assignment: CDR1 MNHEY and CDR2 SVGEGT. J lost 5 bases, V lost 5 bases, and 9 bases had no gene match. This chain joins TRBV6-2 or TRBV6-3 and TRBJ1-1; 9 nucleotides align to TRBD1. This TCR was recovered from a woman aged 18-70 years with a cervical HPV16 infection that either progressed to CIN3+ or cleared (not recorded which). Sequencing was done on a sample of blood buffy coat. The chain's CDR3 is CASSPRQGGRTEAFF. CDR3 bases read: TGTGCCAGCAGTCCCCGACAGGGGGGACGGACTGAA.